A single sample is the source of the 7 T cell receptor beta chains below, sequenced in a study of shared clonotypes between healthy human individuals. Profiled with immunoSEQ multiplex PCR; TCRdb holds only in-frame clones, not every one. Of a few hundred thousand clones listed, 60% to 80% are singletons. The sequencing sample was made of PBMCs. The receptors were sampled from a woman in her forties in good health. Some clones in this sample may be carry-over from other donors' samples.

This clone is judged medium-sized. This chain links TRBV29-1 with TRBJ2-7; D could derive from TRBD1 or TRBD2 (6 bases each). The germline CDR1 and CDR2 sequences are SQVTM and ANQGSEA. Trimming removed 6 bases at V and 2 bases at J, with 17 bases between. This CDR3 spans 14 amino acids. CDR3 nucleotide sequence: TGCAGCGTGGGGGCTGGGCGGGAACCCTACGAGCAGTACTTC. This translates into CSVGAGREPYEQYF.

The J gene is TRBJ2-3, the V gene TRBV5-1, with 12 positions matching TRBD2. In germline, CDR1 is SGHRS, CDR2 YFSETQ. V was clipped by 4 bases and J by 2 bases; unmatched bases: 5. The CDR3 runs 16 residues. CDR3 protein: CASSTGLAGATDTQYF. The CDR3 DNA reads as TGCGCCAGCAGCACGGGACTAGCGGGCGCCACAGATACGCAGTATTTT.

This clone was picked up a small number of times. A single base is all that separates this from a far larger clone, so a read error is likely. The chain has TRBV30 and TRBJ2-1; 9 nucleotides match TRBD2. Germline values: CDR1 GTSNPN, CDR2 SVGIG (reference sequence). V lost 5 bases, J lost 2 bases, and 4 bases stayed unmatched. The CDR3 totals 14 residues. The CDR3 coding sequence is TGTGCCTGGGTCGGGACTAGCACCTACAATGAGCAGTTCTTC. Residues: CAWVGTSTYNEQFF.

In regard to this clone: The likely explanation is a read error, given a far larger clone one base away. The chain has TRBV5-1 and TRBJ2-7, with D tentatively TRBD1 (8 bases). The germline CDR1 and CDR2 sequences are SGHRS and YFSETQ. This CDR3 is 14 amino acids long. The CDR3 nucleotides are TGCGCCAGCAGCGACGGACAGGGACTACTAGAGCGGTACTTC. This translates into CASSDGQGLLERYF.

CDR3 sequence (DNA): TGTGCCAGCAGCTTGTCTAGCGGGAGAGGGGAGCAGTACTTC. Translation: CASSLSSGRGEQYF. The chain links TRBV7-9 to TRBJ2-7, with TRBD2 matching 10 bases. Per the germline V gene, CDR1 is SEHNR and CDR2 is FQNEAQ (reference sequence). With V trimmed by 3 bases and J by 7 bases, 6 bases remained unmatched. The CDR3 is made up of 14 amino acids.

The rearrangement joins TRBV5-4 to TRBJ2-3; 9 nucleotides align to TRBD1. CDR1 and CDR2 (germline): SGHNT, YYREEE (reference sequence). There are 15 residues in the CDR3. V shed 6 bases and J 1 base; nucleotides not matched to a gene: 6. CDR3 loop: CASTNRDRGTDTQYF. CDR3 sequence (DNA): TGTGCCAGCACAAACCGGGACAGGGGCACAGATACGCAGTATTTT.

The chain is built from TRBV6-5 and TRBJ2-7, with D uncertain. CDR1 is MNHEY, CDR2 SVGAGI, per germline. V was shortened by 5 bases and J by 2 bases, with 10 bases between the two germline ends. This CDR3 has 13 residues. Here the CDR3 reads CASSPLDPYEQYF. DNA of the CDR3: TGTGCCAGCAGTCCACTGGACCCCTACGAGCAGTACTTC.